The clone carrying this T cell receptor beta chain occurred once. The data stem from a study of radiotherapy plus CTLA-4 blockade in lung cancer. Some clones are missing from TCRdb's copy, which holds only in-frame ones; the method was immunoSEQ multiplex PCR. The repertoire holds tens of thousands of clones, with 75% to 85% as singletons. Source: peripheral blood, taken from a patient treated with radiotherapy plus ipilimumab. The source is a human donor with non-small cell lung cancer that progressed on radiotherapy plus ipilimumab.

The CDR3 protein is CASSLVGIVPWGEQYF. Written as DNA, the CDR3 is TGTGCCAGCAGCTTGGTGGGGATAGTACCTTGGGGCGAGCAGTACTTC. The V and J genes are TRBV5-8 and TRBJ2-5; D not certain. The J call is uncertain, as TRBJ2-7 better fits the DNA end. The CDR3 totals 16 residues. Germline V gives CDR1 SGHTS, CDR2 YDEGEE.